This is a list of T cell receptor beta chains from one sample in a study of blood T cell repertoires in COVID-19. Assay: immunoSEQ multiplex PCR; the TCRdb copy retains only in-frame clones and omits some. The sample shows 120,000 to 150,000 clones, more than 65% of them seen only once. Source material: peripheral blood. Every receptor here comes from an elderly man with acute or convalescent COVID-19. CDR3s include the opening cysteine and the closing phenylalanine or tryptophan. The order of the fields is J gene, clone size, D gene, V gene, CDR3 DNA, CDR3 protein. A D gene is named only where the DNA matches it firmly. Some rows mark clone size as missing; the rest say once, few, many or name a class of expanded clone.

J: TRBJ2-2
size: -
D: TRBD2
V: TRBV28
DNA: TGTGCCAGCAGTTTGGGGGGAGGGCATACCGGGGAGCTGTTTTTT
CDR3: CASSLGGGHTGELFF

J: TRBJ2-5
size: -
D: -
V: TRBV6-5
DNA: TGTGCCAGCAGAGATCAGGCCGGAGAGACCCAGTACTTC
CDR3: CASRDQAGETQYF

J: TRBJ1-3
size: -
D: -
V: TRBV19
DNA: TGTGCCAGTCGTTTGCAGGCTTCTGGAAACACCATATATTTT
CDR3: CASRLQASGNTIYF

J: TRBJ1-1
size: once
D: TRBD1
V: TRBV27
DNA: TGTGCCAGCGGGGGACAGGGAAAGACTGAAGCTTTCTTT
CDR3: CASGGQGKTEAFF

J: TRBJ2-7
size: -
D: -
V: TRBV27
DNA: TGTGCCAGCAGTCCCGAGATCGACTCCGACGAGCAGTACTTC
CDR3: CASSPEIDSDEQYF

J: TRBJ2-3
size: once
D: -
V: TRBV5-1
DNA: TGCGCCAGCAGCTTGGCCGGTGAGGGCGCGGGTACGCAGTATTTT
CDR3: CASSLAGEGAGTQYF

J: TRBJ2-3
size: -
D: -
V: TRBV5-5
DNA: TGTGCCAGCAGCTTGGAAGGGGGTGGGGATACGCAGTATTTT
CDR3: CASSLEGGGDTQYF

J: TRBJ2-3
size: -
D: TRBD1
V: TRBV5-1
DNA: TGCGCCAGCAGTACCCTAAGGACAGGAGGAGGCACAGATACGCAGTATTTT
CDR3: CASSTLRTGGGTDTQYF

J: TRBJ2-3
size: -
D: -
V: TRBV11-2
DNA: TGTGCCAGCAGCTTCGCCCTCGGGTTCCCAGATACGCAGTATTTT
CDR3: CASSFALGFPDTQYF

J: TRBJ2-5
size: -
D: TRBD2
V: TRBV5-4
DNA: TGTGCCAGCAGCTTGGGGCTAGCGGGGGGGAGAGAGACCCAGTACTTC
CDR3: CASSLGLAGGRETQYF